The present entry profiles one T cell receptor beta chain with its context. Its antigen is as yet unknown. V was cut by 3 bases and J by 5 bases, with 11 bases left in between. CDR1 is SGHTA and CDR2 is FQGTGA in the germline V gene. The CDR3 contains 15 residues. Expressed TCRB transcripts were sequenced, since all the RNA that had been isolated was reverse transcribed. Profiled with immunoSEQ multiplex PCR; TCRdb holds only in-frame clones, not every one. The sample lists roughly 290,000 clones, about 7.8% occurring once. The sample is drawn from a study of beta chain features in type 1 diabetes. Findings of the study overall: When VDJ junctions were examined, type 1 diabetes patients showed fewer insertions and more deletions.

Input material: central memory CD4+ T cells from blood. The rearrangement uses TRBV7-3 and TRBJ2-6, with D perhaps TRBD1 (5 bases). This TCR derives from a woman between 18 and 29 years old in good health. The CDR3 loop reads CASSLDTLRANVLTF. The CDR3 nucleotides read TGTGCCAGCAGCTTGGACACGCTGAGGGCCAACGTCCTGACTTTC.